This TCR beta chain stems from a study of blood T cell repertoires in COVID-19. In the original analysis: Nucleated cell number was recorded as an estimate derived from reference gene primer amplification. TCRdb's table, derived via immunoSEQ multiplex PCR, lists solely in-frame clones and lacks some. D and trimming come from the DNA, and the V and J calls and clone size come from that table. The top ten hold 2.9% of the sample, which has some 320,000 clones, around nine tenths seen once. Material for sequencing was PBMCs or T cells enriched from blood (not recorded which). This clonotype was obtained from a woman aged 50 to 60 who had been exposed to COVID-19.

The CDR3 spells CASSSFGSSDRLEDTQYF. DNA of the CDR3: TGTGCCAGCAGCTCCTTCGGATCGTCGGATCGTTTGGAGGATACGCAGTATTTT. The chain couples TRBV5-6 to TRBJ2-3; D gene ambiguous. CDR3 length: 18 residues. Trimming took 3 bases from V and 6 from J, leaving 26 bases between them. The germline V gene has CDR1 SGHDT and CDR2 YYEEEE.